One and the same sample provided the 5 T cell receptor beta chains below, sequenced in a study of regulatory and conventional T cells in RAG deficiency. This table comes from immunoSEQ multiplex PCR, and its TCRdb copy is limited to in-frame clones, with some not included. This sample has about 32,000 clones, with around 89% found just once. Separately, the same data were catalogued under a study of regulatory T cells. That source adds: Primers: 52 TRBV forward and 13 TRBJ reverse.

Sequences were obtained from CD8+ T cells sorted from blood. Every receptor here comes from a human donor in good health.

V usage is TRBV7-8 and J usage is TRBJ1-3; D gene uncertain. The CDR3 totals 13 residues. Germline V gives CDR1 SGHVS, CDR2 FQNEAQ. Trimming removed 11 bases from V and 2 bases from J, with 13 bases in between. CDR3 protein: CASRAVAGNTIYF. CDR3 nucleotides: TGTGCCTCTAGGGCGGTTGCTGGAAACACCATATATTTT. Variable domain in full (rest from reference TRBV7-8 and TRBJ1-3): GAGVSQSPRYKVAKRGQDVALRCDPISGHVSLFWYQQALGQGPEFLTYFQNEAQLDKSGLPSDRFFAERPEGSVSTLKIQRTQQEDSAVYLCASRAVAGNTIYFGEGSWLTVV.

The V call is TRBV2, the J call TRBJ2-5, with 7 nucleotides matching TRBD1. The CDR3 consists of 17 residues. Trimming at V came to 5 bases and at J to 4 bases, leaving 16 bases not matched to a gene. CDR1 SNHLY and CDR2 FYNNEI come from the germline V gene. The CDR3 DNA sequence: TGTGCCAGCAGTAGAGACCTTAGACAGGGTCTTCCAGAGACCCAGTACTTC. Amino acids: CASSRDLRQGLPETQYF.

The rearrangement uses TRBV7-9 and TRBJ1-2; 7 bases map to TRBD1. CDR3 length: 13 residues. Looked up from germline, CDR1 is SEHNR and CDR2 is FQNEAQ (reference sequence). Trimming cost V 5 bases and J 8 bases; bases outside gene matches: 8. CDR3 loop: CASSPTGDLGYTF. CDR3 DNA sequence: TGTGCCAGCAGCCCCACAGGGGACTTAGGCTACACCTTC. Full variable domain (rest looked up from reference TRBV7-9 and TRBJ1-2): DTGVSQNPRHKITKRGQNVTFRCDPISEHNRLYWYRQTLGQGPEFLTYFQNEAQLEKSRLLSDRFSAERPKGSFSTLEIQRTEQGDSAMYLCASSPTGDLGYTFGSGTRLTVV.

Note on this clone: This same CDR3 is encoded by further DNA sequences in the sample. The genes are TRBV7-9 and TRBJ1-4; 8 bases are shared with TRBD1. Unmatched junction bases numbered 14, after V lost 5 bases and J lost 6 bases. This CDR3 has 17 residues. Germline V CDR1 and CDR2: SEHNR, FQNEAQ (reference sequence). This chain's CDR3 is CASSAPGQGSYYEKLFF. In DNA form, the CDR3 reads TGTGCCAGCAGCGCACCCGGACAGGGCAGCTATTATGAAAAACTGTTTTTT.

The CDR3 is CASSPAVGNTEAFF. CDR3 DNA sequence: TGTGCCAGCAGCCCAGCGGTAGGGAACACTGAAGCTTTCTTT. The V and J genes are TRBV4-2 and TRBJ1-1, with D uncertain. The CDR3 is 14 amino acids. V shed 4 bases and J shed 1 base, with 10 bases lying between them. From germline, CDR1 is LGHNA and CDR2 YNFKEQ.